These 23 T cell receptor beta chains originate from one sample sequenced in a study of cytomegalovirus exposure and HLA in healthy donors (TCRdb year 2017). The library was made by the immunoSEQ multiplex PCR assay. For the multiplex PCR, a mixture combining 60 forward primers for TCR Vbeta segments and 13 reverse primers for TCR Jbeta segments was used. As stored in TCRdb, this immuneACCESS dataset retains in-frame rearrangements with V and J assigned. A fraction of the clones does not appear; measured against another copy, unresolved V genes explain less than half of the discrepancy, and the remainder lacks a known reason. A total of under 130,000 clones appear in this sample, about 70% of them only once. Approximately 3% of the sample goes to the ten largest clones. The source material was PBMCs. The source is a man aged 25-45 years in good health and CMV-seronegative.

The chain joins TRBV4-1 to TRBJ1-6; D gene uncertain. The CDR3 covers 15 residues. Germline V lookup: CDR1 MGHRA, CDR2 YSYEKL. Trimming pared 0 bases from V and 11 bases from J, leaving 14 bases between. CDR3 in amino acids: CASSQEAALPAPLHF. Here the CDR3 DNA reads TGCGCCAGCAGCCAAGAGGCGGCGCTACCGGCACCCCTCCACTTT.

This clone was observed a few times. The V gene is TRBV13, the J gene TRBJ2-7; 8 bases map to TRBD2. The CDR3 runs 19 residues. J gave up 1 base and V 4 bases, and 18 bases lay outside the gene matches. In germline, CDR1 is PRHDT, CDR2 FYEKMQ (reference sequence). The chain's CDR3 is CASSSHGAAGELWSYEQYF. The CDR3 DNA follows: TGTGCCAGCAGCTCCCACGGGGCAGCGGGAGAGTTGTGGTCCTACGAGCAGTACTTC.

The rearrangement joins TRBV27 to TRBJ2-2; 8 bases map to TRBD2. This CDR3 is built from 17 residues. With V trimmed by 8 bases and J by 1 base, 12 bases remained unmatched. Germline CDR1 and CDR2: MNHEY and SMNVEV (reference sequence). The CDR3 reads CASLWDTGRENTGELFF. The CDR3 coding sequence is TGTGCCAGCTTGTGGGATACCGGGAGGGAGAACACCGGGGAGCTGTTTTTT.

The chain carries TRBV6-5 and TRBJ1-2, with a possible D match to TRBD1 (6 bases). Trimming took 6 bases from V and 5 from J, leaving 13 bases between them. Germline V gene data show CDR1 as MNHEY and CDR2 as SVGAGI. The CDR3 consists of 13 residues. The CDR3 is CASSRGQLYGYTF. The DNA for the CDR3 is TGTGCCAGCAGCCGCGGACAGTTGTATGGCTACACCTTC.

The chain couples TRBV5-4 to TRBJ2-1, with 7 bases that match TRBD2. This CDR3 is 16 amino acids long. Germline values: CDR1 SGHNT, CDR2 YYREEE (reference sequence). V shed 3 bases and J 4 bases; nucleotides not matched to a gene: 10. CDR3 in DNA: TGTGCCAGCAGCTCCCCGAAGCGGGGCCAATACAATGAGCAGTTCTTC. Its translation is CASSSPKRGQYNEQFF.

In this sample, this clone turned up a few times. J is TRBJ2-7 and V is TRBV5-8; 8 bases are a match to TRBD1. The J segment lost 2 bases and the V segment lost 0 bases, leaving 1 base of the junction unmatched. CDR1 is SGHTS, CDR2 YDEGEE, per germline. This CDR3 region has 14 residues. In DNA, the CDR3 is TGTGCCAGCAGCTTGGAACAGGGGGCCTACGAGCAGTACTTC. Translation: CASSLEQGAYEQYF.

The J gene is TRBJ2-1, the V gene TRBV2, with D possibly matching TRBD1 (7 bases). CDR3 length: 16 residues. V lost 5 bases and J 7 bases, leaving 21 bases between the germline ends. CDR1 SNHLY and CDR2 FYNNEI come from the germline V gene. CDR3 protein: CASSQTLQGGGNEQFF. Here the CDR3 DNA reads TGTGCCAGCAGTCAGACCCTTCAGGGGGGTGGAAATGAGCAGTTCTTC.

This sequence joins TRBV6-1 and TRBJ1-1; weak D call: TRBD1 (5 bases). CDR3 length equals 14 residues. Germline CDR1 MNHNS, CDR2 SASEGT. Trimming removed 8 bases at V and 3 bases at J, with 16 bases between. The DNA for the CDR3 is TGTGCCAGCCTCCCCCGGGGGGACGACACTGAAGCTTTCTTT. It is translated as CASLPRGDDTEAFF.

This chain links TRBV7-2 with TRBJ1-1; 8 nucleotides agree with TRBD1. The CDR3 contains 15 residues. From germline, CDR1 is SGHTA and CDR2 FQGNSA. V trimming: 1 base; J trimming: 0 bases; junction bases outside the gene matches: 1. CDR3 residues: CASSLGDRMNTEAFF. DNA for the CDR3: TGTGCCAGCAGCTTAGGGGACAGGATGAACACTGAAGCTTTCTTT.

The CDR3 loop reads CASSLSPVLTNYGYTF. The CDR3 DNA sequence: TGCGCCAGCAGCTTGTCCCCAGTACTAACTAACTATGGCTACACCTTC. V gene TRBV5-1 combines with J gene TRBJ1-2; D is uncertain. Trimming shortened V by 1 base and J by 0 bases, and 13 bases separated the two germline ends. This CDR3 contains 16 residues. Germline V gene lookup returns CDR1 SGHRS and CDR2 YFSETQ.

The V call is TRBV10-2, the J call TRBJ2-7; D not resolved. V lost 4 bases, J lost 4 bases, and 14 bases lay in between. The length of the CDR3 is 14 residues. CDR1 and CDR2 (germline): WSHSY, SAAADI. CDR3 loop: CASSVEAFLYEQYF. In DNA, the CDR3 is TGCGCCAGCAGTGTAGAGGCGTTTTTATACGAGCAGTACTTC.

This chain joins TRBV10-3 and TRBJ1-1; weak D call: TRBD1 (6 bases). The CDR3 is 12 residues long. The V and J ends lost 3 bases and 14 bases respectively, with 16 bases between them. Germline CDR1 is ENHRY and CDR2 is SYGVKD. Written as DNA, the CDR3 is TGTGCCATCAGTGACCTCAGGACAGTCCTCTTCTTT. Its translation: CAISDLRTVLFF.

The chain links TRBV11-3 to TRBJ2-3; 8 bases are a match to TRBD1. Trimming cost V 2 bases and J 1 base; bases outside gene matches: 2. CDR1 and CDR2 from the germline V gene are SGHNT and YENEEA. The CDR3 loop spans 15 amino acids. The CDR3 region has the DNA TGTGCCAGCAGCTTACAACAGGGGGGCACAGATACGCAGTATTTT. Its protein is CASSLQQGGTDTQYF.

The chain uses TRBV7-2 and TRBJ2-7, with 7 nucleotides matching TRBD2. Per germline, CDR1 SGHTA and CDR2 FQGNSA. V shed 3 bases and J 0 bases; nucleotides not matched to a gene: 5. The CDR3 has 15 residues. The CDR3 sequence is CASSFSGPDSYEQYF. CDR3 nucleotides: TGTGCCAGCAGCTTTAGCGGGCCCGACTCCTACGAGCAGTACTTC.

The CDR3 loop reads CASSLKGLAVTWGEQFF. In DNA form, the CDR3 reads TGTGCCAGCAGCCTAAAGGGACTAGCGGTAACCTGGGGTGAGCAGTTCTTC. V is TRBV28 and J is TRBJ2-1; 11 bases fit TRBD2. CDR1 and CDR2 from the germline V gene are MDHEN and SYDVKM. Trimming cost V 6 bases and J 9 bases; bases outside gene matches: 16. The CDR3 loop spans 17 amino acids. The full variable domain, its missing parts supplied by reference TRBV28 and TRBJ2-1, is DVKVTQSSRYLVKRTGEKVFLECVQDMDHENMFWYRQDPGLGLRLIYFSYDVKMKEKGDIPEGYSVSREKKERFSLILESASTNQTSMYLCASSLKGLAVTWGEQFFGPGTRLTVL.

This clone has only a few counts. The genes are TRBV5-1 and TRBJ2-3; D unresolved. The CDR3 totals 15 residues. Trimming left V 1 base short and J 4 bases short, with 13 bases between. Per the germline V gene, CDR1 is SGHRS and CDR2 is YFSETQ. In nucleotides, the CDR3 is TGCGCCAGCAGCTTGATCGCGGAGTCCGCAGATACGCAGTATTTT. Its protein product is CASSLIAESADTQYF.

This chain connects TRBV7-3 to TRBJ2-2, with D possibly being TRBD2 (5 bases). Trimming pared 6 bases from V and 5 bases from J, leaving 10 bases between. This CDR3 region has 13 residues. Per germline, CDR1 SGHTA and CDR2 FQGTGA. The CDR3 region is CASRNGVTGELFF. The CDR3 DNA reads as TGTGCCAGCAGAAACGGGGTGACCGGGGAGCTGTTTTTT.

The chain combines TRBV6-5 with TRBJ2-5; 11 bases align to TRBD1. The CDR3 is 15 amino acids. J lost 5 bases, V lost 5 bases, and 7 bases had no gene match. In germline, CDR1 is MNHEY, CDR2 SVGAGI. The CDR3 sequence: CASSPGTGGGETQYF. The CDR3 DNA reads TGTGCCAGCAGTCCTGGGACAGGGGGAGGGGAGACCCAGTACTTC.

The rearrangement links TRBV5-1 to TRBJ2-3; D perhaps matches TRBD2 (6 bases). V gave up 0 bases and J gave up 7 bases, with 9 bases separating them. CDR3 length: 13 amino acids. Looked up from germline, CDR1 is SGHRS and CDR2 is YFSETQ. CDR3 amino acids: CASSLGGENTQYF. CDR3 coding DNA: TGCGCCAGCAGCTTGGGGGGGGAAAATACGCAGTATTTT. Filled out from reference TRBV5-1 and TRBJ2-3, the complete variable domain reads KAGVTQTPRYLIKTRGQQVTLSCSPISGHRSVSWYQQTPGQGLQFLFEYFSETQRNKGNFPGRFSGRQFSNSRSEMNVSTLELGDSALYLCASSLGGENTQYFGPGTRLTVL.

The chain recombines TRBV4-2 with TRBJ2-1, with TRBD2 matching 10 bases. Trimming removed 1 base from V and 8 bases from J; junction bases left unmatched: 8. CDR1 is LGHNA, CDR2 YNFKEQ, per germline. The CDR3 has 16 amino acids. Written as DNA, the CDR3 is TGTGCCAGCAGCCAAGTTGGGAGCGGGAGGGTATATGAGCAGTTCTTC. Amino acids: CASSQVGSGRVYEQFF.

This chain connects TRBV7-3 to TRBJ2-1; a weak D match, TRBD2 (6 bases). The CDR3 loop spans 15 amino acids. From germline, CDR1 is SGHTA and CDR2 FQGTGA. V was trimmed by 2 bases and J by 5 bases, leaving 13 bases between them. The CDR3 sequence is CASSLGGSGNNEQFF. The CDR3 bases are TGTGCCAGCAGCTTAGGTGGTAGCGGTAACAATGAGCAGTTCTTC.

The gene calls are TRBV4-2 and TRBJ2-1; 7 bases align to TRBD2. V lost 3 bases, J lost 4 bases, and 9 bases stayed unmatched. The CDR3 sequence is 16 residues long. Germline loops: CDR1 LGHNA, CDR2 YNFKEQ. The chain's CDR3 is CASSQPRGGSYNEQFF. The CDR3 DNA reads TGTGCCAGCAGCCAGCCAAGGGGCGGGAGTTACAATGAGCAGTTCTTC.

The chain joins TRBV6-1 to TRBJ2-3; D gene uncertain. V was pared by 3 bases and J by 2 bases, with 12 bases between. This CDR3 has 15 amino acids. Germline V gives CDR1 MNHNS, CDR2 SASEGT. The CDR3 DNA reads as TGTGCCAGCAGTGATTCTGGGCCCCTCACAGATACGCAGTATTTT. It specifies CASSDSGPLTDTQYF.